This T cell receptor beta chain is from a study of CD8 T cells in ankylosing spondylitis. Study-wide results and limits: Earlier reports found some motif variants in synovial fluid and blood in reactive arthritis.

This clonotype appeared many times. Antigen unknown. Per germline, CDR1 SEHNR and CDR2 FQNEAQ (reference sequence). Trimming left V 5 bases short and J 2 bases short, with 7 bases between. CDR3 size: 12 residues. Quantitative molecular-barcoded 5'-RACE generated the TCR beta libraries. Via MiXCR, TCRdb re-called the 5' RACE reads, giving one row per CDR3 protein. The table shows 230,000 or so distinct CDR3 sequences, with under 30% occurring only once. The clonotype originates from a male donor with ankylosing spondylitis or in good health (not recorded which). The rearrangement links TRBV7-9 to TRBJ2-7; no definite D call. Sequenced input: blood, either unsorted or a sorted T cell fraction (not recorded which). The CDR3 nucleotides are TGTGCCAGCAGCCCCCTCACCTACGAGCAGTACTTC. Its protein is CASSPLTYEQYF.